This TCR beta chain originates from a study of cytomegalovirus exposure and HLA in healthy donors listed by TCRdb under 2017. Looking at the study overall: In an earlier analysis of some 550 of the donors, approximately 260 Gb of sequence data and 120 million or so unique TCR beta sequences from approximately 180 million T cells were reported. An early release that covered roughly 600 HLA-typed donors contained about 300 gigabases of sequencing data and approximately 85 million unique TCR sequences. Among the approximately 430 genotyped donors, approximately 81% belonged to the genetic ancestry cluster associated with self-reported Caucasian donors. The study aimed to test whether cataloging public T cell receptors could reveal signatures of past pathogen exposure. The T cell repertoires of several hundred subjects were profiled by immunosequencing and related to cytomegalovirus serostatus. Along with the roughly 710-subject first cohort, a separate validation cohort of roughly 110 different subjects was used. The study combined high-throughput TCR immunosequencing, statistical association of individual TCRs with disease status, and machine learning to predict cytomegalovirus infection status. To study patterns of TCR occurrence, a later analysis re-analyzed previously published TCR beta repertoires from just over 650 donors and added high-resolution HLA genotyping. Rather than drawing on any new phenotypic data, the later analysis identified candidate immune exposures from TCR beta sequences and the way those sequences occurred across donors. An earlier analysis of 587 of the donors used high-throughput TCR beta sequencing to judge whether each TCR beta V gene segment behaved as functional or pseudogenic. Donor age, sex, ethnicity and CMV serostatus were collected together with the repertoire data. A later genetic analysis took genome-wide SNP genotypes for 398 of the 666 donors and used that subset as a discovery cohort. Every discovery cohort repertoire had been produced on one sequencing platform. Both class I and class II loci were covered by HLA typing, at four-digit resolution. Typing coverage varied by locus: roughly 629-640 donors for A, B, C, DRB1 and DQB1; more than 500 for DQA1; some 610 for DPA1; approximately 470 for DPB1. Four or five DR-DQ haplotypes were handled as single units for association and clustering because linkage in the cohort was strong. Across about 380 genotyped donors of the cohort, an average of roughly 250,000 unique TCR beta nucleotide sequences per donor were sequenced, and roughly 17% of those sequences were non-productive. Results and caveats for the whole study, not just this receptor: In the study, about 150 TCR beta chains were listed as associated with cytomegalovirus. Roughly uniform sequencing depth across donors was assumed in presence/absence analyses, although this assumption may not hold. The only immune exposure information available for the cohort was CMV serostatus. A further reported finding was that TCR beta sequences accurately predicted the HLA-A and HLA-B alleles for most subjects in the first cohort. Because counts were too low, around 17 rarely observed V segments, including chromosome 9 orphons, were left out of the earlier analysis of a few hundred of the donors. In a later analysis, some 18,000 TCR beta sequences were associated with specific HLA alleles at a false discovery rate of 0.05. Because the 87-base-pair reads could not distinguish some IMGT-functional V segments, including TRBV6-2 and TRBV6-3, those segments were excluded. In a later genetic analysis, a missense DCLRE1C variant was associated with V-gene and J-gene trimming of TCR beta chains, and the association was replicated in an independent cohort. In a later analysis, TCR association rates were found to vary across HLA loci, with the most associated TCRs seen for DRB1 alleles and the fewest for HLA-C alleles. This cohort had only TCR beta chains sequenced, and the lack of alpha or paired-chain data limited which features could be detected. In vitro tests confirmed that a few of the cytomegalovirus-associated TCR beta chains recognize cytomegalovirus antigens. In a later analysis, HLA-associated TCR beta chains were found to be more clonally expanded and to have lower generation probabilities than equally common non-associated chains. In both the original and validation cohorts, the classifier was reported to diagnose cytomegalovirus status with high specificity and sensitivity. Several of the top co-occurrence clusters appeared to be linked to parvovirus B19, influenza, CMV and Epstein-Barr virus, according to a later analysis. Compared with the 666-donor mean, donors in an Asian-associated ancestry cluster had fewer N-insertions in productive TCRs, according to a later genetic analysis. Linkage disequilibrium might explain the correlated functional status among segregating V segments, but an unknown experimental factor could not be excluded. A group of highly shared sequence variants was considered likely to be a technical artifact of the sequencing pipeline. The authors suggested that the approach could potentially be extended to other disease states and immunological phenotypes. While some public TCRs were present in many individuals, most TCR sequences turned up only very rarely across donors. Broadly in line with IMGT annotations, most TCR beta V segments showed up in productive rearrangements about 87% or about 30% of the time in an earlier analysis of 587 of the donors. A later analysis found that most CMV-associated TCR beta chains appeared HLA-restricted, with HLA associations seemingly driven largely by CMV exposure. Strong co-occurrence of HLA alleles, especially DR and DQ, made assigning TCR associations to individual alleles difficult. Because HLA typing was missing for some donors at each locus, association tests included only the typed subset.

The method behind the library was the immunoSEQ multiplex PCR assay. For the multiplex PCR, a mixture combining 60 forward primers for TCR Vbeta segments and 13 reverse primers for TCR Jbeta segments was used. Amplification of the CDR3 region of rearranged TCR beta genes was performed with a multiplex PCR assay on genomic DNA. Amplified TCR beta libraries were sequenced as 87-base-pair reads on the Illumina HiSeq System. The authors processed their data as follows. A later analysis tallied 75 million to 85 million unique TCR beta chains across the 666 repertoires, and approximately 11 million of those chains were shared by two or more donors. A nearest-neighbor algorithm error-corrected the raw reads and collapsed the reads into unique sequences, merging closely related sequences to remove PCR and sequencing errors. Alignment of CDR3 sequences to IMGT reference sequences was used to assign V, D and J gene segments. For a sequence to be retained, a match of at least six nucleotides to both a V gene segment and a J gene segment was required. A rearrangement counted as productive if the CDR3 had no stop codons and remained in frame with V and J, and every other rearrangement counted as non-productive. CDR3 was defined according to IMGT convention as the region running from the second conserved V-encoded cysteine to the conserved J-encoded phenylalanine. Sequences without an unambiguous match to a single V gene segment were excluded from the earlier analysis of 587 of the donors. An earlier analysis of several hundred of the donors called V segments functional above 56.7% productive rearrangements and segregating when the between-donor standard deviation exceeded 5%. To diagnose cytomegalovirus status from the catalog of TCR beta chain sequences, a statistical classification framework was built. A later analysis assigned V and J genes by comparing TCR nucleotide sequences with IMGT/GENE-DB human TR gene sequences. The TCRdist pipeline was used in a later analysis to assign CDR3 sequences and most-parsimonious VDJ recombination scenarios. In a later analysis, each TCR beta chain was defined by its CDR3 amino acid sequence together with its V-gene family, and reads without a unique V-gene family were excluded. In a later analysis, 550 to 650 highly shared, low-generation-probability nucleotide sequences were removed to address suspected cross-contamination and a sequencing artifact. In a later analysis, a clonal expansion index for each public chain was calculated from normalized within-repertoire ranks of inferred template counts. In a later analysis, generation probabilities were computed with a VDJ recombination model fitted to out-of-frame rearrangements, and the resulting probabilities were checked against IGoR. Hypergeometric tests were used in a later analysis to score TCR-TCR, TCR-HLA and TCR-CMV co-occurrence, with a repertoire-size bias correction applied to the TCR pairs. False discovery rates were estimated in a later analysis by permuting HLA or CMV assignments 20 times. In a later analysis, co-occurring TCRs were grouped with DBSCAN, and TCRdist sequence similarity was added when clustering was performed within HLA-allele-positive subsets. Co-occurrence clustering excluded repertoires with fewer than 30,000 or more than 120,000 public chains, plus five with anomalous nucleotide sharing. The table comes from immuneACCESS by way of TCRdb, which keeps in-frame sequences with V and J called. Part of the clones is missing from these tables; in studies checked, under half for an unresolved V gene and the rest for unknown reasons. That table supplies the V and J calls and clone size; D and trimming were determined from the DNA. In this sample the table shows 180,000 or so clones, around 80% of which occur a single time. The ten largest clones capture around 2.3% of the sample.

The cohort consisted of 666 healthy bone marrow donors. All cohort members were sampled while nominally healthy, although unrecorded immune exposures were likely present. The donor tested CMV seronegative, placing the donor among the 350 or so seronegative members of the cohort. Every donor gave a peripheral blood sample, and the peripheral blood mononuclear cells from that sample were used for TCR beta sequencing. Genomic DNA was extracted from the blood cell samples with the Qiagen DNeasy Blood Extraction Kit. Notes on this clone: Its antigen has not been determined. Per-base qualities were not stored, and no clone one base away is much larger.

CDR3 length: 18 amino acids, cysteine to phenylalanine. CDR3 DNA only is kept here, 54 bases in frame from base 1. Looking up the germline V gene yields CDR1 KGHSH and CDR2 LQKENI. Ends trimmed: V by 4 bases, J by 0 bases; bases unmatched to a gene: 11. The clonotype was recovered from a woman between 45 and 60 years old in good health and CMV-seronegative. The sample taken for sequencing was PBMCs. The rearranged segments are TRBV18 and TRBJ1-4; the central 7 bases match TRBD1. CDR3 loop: CASSLTGPGTATNEKLFF. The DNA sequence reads TGTGCCAGCTCACTAACCGGGCCCGGGACAGCAACTAATGAAAAACTGTTTTTT.